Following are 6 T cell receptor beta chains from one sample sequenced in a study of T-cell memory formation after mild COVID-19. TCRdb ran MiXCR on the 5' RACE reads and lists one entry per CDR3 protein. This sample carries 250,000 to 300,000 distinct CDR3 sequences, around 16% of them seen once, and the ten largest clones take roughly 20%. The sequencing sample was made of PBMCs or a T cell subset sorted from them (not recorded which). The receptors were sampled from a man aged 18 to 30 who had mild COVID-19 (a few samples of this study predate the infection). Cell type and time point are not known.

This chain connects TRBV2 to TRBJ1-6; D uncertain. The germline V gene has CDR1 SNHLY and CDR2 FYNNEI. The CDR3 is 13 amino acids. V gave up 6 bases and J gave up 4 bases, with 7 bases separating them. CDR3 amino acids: CASRGEYNSPLHF. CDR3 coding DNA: TGTGCCAGCAGGGGCGAATATAATTCACCCCTCCACTTT. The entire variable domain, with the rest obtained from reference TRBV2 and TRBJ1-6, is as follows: EPEVTQTPSHQVTQMGQEVILRCVPISNHLYFYWYRQILGQKVEFLVSFYNNEISEKSEIFDDQFSVERPDGSNFTLKIRSTKLEDSAMYFCASRGEYNSPLHFGNGTRLTVT.

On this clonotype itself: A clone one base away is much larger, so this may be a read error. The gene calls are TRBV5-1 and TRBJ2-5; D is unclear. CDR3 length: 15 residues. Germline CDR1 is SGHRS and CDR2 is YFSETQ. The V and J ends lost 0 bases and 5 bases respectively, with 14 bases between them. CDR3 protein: CASSLESRQWETQYF. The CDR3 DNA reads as TGCGCCAGCAGCTTGGAATCCCGCCAATGGGAGACCCAGTACTTC.

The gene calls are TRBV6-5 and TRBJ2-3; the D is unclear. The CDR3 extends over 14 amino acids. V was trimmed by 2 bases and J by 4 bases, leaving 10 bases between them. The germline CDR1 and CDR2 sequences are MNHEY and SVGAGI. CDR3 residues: CASSYGPEADTQYF. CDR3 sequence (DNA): TGTGCCAGCAGTTACGGGCCGGAAGCAGATACGCAGTATTTT.

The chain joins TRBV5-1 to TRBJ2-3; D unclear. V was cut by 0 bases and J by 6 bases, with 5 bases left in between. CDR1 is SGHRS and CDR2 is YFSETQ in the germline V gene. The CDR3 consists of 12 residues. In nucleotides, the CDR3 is TGCGCCAGCAGCTTGGATTTGGATACGCAGTATTTT. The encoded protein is CASSLDLDTQYF.

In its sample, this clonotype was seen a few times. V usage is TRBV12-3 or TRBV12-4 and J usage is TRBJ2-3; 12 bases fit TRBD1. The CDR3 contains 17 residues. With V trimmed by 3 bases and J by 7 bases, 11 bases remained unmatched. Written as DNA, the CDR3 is TGTGCCAGCAGTTTTGGGACAGGGGGCAGGGGGGAGAATACGCAGTATTTT. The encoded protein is CASSFGTGGRGENTQYF.

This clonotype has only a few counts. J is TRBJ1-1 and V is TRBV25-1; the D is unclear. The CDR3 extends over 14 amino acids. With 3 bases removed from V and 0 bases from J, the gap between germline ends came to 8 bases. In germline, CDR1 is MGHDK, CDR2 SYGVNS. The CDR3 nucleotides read TGTGCCAGCAGTGATTCCCCAGTGAACACTGAAGCTTTCTTT. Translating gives CASSDSPVNTEAFF.